This TCR beta chain originates from a study of T-cell reconstitution after alpha-beta-depleted transplantation in children. Study results and caveats: T-cell numbers and diversity, one year after transplant, stemmed largely from T cells that were newly produced. Approximately two months post-transplant, alpha-beta T cells reportedly originated from several hundred expanded graft clones.

With 7 bases removed from V and 10 bases from J, the gap between germline ends came to 10 bases. There are 10 residues in the CDR3. Per germline, CDR1 SEHNR and CDR2 FQNEAQ (reference sequence). About this clonotype: What it binds is unknown.

Unique molecular identifiers were incorporated during preparation of the TCRbeta library. TCRdb re-called the PCR reads with MiXCR, one entry per CDR3 protein. The table records some 200,000 distinct CDR3 sequences, roughly a tenth of them present only once. The source of this sequence is a child less than two years old with acute myeloid leukemia, due to receive a stem cell transplant. The sample was PBMCs, taken before TCRalphabeta/CD19-depleted stem cell transplant. V and J are TRBV7-9 and TRBJ1-2; no clear D. The CDR3 here is CASKQIVYTF. The CDR3 DNA follows: TGTGCCAGCAAGCAGATTGTCTACACCTTC.